This is a list of T cell receptor beta chains from one sample in a study of cytotoxic CD8 clonotypes in ibrutinib-treated CLL. Clones were sequenced by immunoSEQ multiplex PCR, and TCRdb holds only the in-frame ones, with some missing. The repertoire has fewer than 200,000 clones, about 80% of them found once; the top ten carry roughly 4.6%. The material was PBMCs, obtained after 24 months of ibrutinib treatment. Receptors were obtained from a human donor with chronic lymphocytic leukemia. Each CDR3 is given with its conserved first and last residue. D genes are given only for firm matches. A row's size may be missing; if present it is once, few, many or a size class.

>TRBJ2-3|TRBV27|TRBD2|.
TGTGCCAGCAGTTTAGGCCTAGCGGGCTATACGCAGTATTTT
CASSLGLAGYTQYF
>TRBJ2-3|TRBV18|.|.
TGTGCCAGCTCGCCCCAGGGGGGGACGGTCACAGATACGCAGTATTTT
CASSPQGGTVTDTQYF
>TRBJ1-5|TRBV4-2|.|.
TGTGCCAGCAGCCCCGGAGGACCCGGCGATCAGCCCCAGCATTTT
CASSPGGPGDQPQHF
>TRBJ1-5|TRBV7-9|.|.
TGTGCCAGCAGCCACGGCCCCACAGGGCCGGGCAATCAGCCCCAGCATTTT
CASSHGPTGPGNQPQHF
>TRBJ1-3|TRBV30|.|once
TGTGCCTGGAGTGTAGGGTACTCTGGAAACACCATATATTTT
CAWSVGYSGNTIYF
>TRBJ2-3|TRBV4-1|.|.
TGCGCCAGCAGCCAAGATTCTGGATATACGCAGTATTTT
CASSQDSGYTQYF
>TRBJ1-1|TRBV5-1|.|once
TGCGCCAGCAGCCACAGGACAGATACTGAAGCTTTCTTT
CASSHRTDTEAFF
>TRBJ2-7|TRBV6-1|.|.
TGTGCCAGCAGCCATAGCGGCTACGAGCAGTACTTC
CASSHSGYEQYF
>TRBJ2-5|TRBV19|TRBD1|.
TGTGCCGCCGGCACAGGGGGGCTCGATGGAGAGACCCAGTACTTC
CAAGTGGLDGETQYF
>TRBJ2-1|TRBV18|.|.
TGTGCCAGCTCGCCGCCCTCAGTGAATGAGCAGTTCTTC
CASSPPSVNEQFF
>TRBJ1-2|TRBV29-1|.|.
TGCAGCGTTGTGGGGACCGGGGCCCCCGTATCTAACTATGGCTACACCTTC
CSVVGTGAPVSNYGYTF
>TRBJ2-1|TRBV9|.|.
TGTGCCAGCAGCGTAGGAGACAATGAGCAGTTCTTC
CASSVGDNEQFF
>TRBJ1-5|TRBV30|TRBD1|.
TGTGCCTGGAGTAAACCCCCAAGACAGGGACGGGGTAGCAATCAGCCCCAGCATTTT
CAWSKPPRQGRGSNQPQHF
>TRBJ2-1|TRBV6-4|TRBD2|.
TGTGCCAGCAGTGACTCCCGCGGGAGGGCCCCCTACAATGAGCAGTTCTTC
CASSDSRGRAPYNEQFF
>TRBJ2-1|TRBV4-2|TRBD1|.
TGTGCCAGCAGCCCCGGACAGGGCTCCTACAATGAGCAGTTCTTC
CASSPGQGSYNEQFF
>TRBJ1-1|TRBV2|TRBD1|once
TGTGCCAGCAGCGAGGTAGCACCGACAGGGGACACTGAAGCTTTCTTT
CASSEVAPTGDTEAFF
>TRBJ1-1|TRBV15|.|.
TGTGCCACCAGCAGTAGAATACAGAGGAACACTGAAGCTTTCTTT
CATSSRIQRNTEAFF
>TRBJ1-2|TRBV5-1|.|.
TGCGCCAGCAGCTTGGGACTTGGCTATGGCTACACCTTC
CASSLGLGYGYTF
>TRBJ1-1|TRBV5-1|.|.
TGCGCCAGCAGCCAATTCGGGGGGAACACTGAAGCTTTCTTT
CASSQFGGNTEAFF
>TRBJ1-1|TRBV6-5|.|.
TGTGCAGCGGGGGTGGGGAGAATGAACACTGAAGCTTTCTTT
CAAGVGRMNTEAFF
>TRBJ2-3|TRBV15|.|.
TGTGCCACCAGCAGAGAGTCATATACGCAGTATTTT
CATSRESYTQYF
>TRBJ2-7|TRBV7-3|TRBD1|.
TGTGCCAGCAGCCGAGTAGGGGACAGGGGTTACGAGCAGTACTTC
CASSRVGDRGYEQYF
>TRBJ1-5|TRBV15|TRBD1|.
TGTGCCACGAAGGAAACCGGGACAGAGAATCAGCCCCAGCATTTT
CATKETGTENQPQHF
>TRBJ2-7|TRBV6-5|.|.
TGTGCCAGCAATTACGGGACCTACGAGCAGTACTTC
CASNYGTYEQYF
>TRBJ1-5|TRBV19|.|.
TGTGCCAGTAGTATGACCCCGGGGGGCAGTCAGCCCCAGCATTTT
CASSMTPGGSQPQHF
>TRBJ2-7|TRBV7-2|.|.
TGTGCCAGCAGCTTAGCTGCGGAGGACAGATACGAGCAGTACTTC
CASSLAAEDRYEQYF
>TRBJ2-1|TRBV5-4|TRBD2|.
TGCGCCAGCAGCCCAGAAGCGTATGCGGGAGAGTCCTACAATGAGCAGTTCTTC
CASSPEAYAGESYNEQFF
>TRBJ2-7|TRBV18|TRBD2|.
TGTGCCAGCTCACCCCCGCGGGCGGGAGGGCCTCGAGAGCAGTACTTC
CASSPPRAGGPREQYF
>TRBJ1-5|TRBV30|.|few
TGTGCCTGGACCGGACCCAATCAGCCCCAGCATTTT
CAWTGPNQPQHF
>TRBJ1-2|TRBV6-1|.|.
TGTGCCAGCACTAACAAGCCTAACTATGGCTACACCTTC
CASTNKPNYGYTF
>TRBJ1-1|TRBV5-1|TRBD1|.
TGCGCCAGCGCCAACCGACAGGGGGTCACTGAAGCTTTCTTT
CASANRQGVTEAFF
>TRBJ2-5|TRBV7-9|TRBD1|.
TGTGCCAGCGGAAGACAGGGGGGGTACCAAGAGACCCAGTACTTC
CASGRQGGYQETQYF
>TRBJ2-3|TRBV7-2|TRBD2|.
TGTGCCAGCAGCCCCGGGCCACTAGCGGGAGGGTCAGATACGCAGTATTTT
CASSPGPLAGGSDTQYF
>TRBJ2-2|TRBV7-9|TRBD1|.
TGTGCCAGCAACAGGGGTGCCGGGGAGCTGTTTTTT
CASNRGAGELFF
>TRBJ1-6|TRBV7-6|.|once
TGTGCCAGCAGCCTCCGGCGAACGGGATCACCCCTCCACTTT
CASSLRRTGSPLHF
>TRBJ2-7|TRBV19|TRBD2|few
TGTGCCAGTAGTATAGGCCTAACTAGCGGAAGAGGCGAGCAGTACTTC
CASSIGLTSGRGEQYF
>TRBJ2-2|TRBV21-1|.|.
TGTGCCAGCAGCAAAGTATCCACTCAGAACACCGGGGAGCTGTTTTTT
CASSKVSTQNTGELFF
>TRBJ2-1|TRBV29-1|TRBD1|.
TGCAGTCACCTCGGACAGGGTTACAATGAGCAGTTCTTC
CSHLGQGYNEQFF
>TRBJ2-5|TRBV7-2|.|.
TGTGCCAGCAGCCGGGACTTTGGGGAGACCCAGTACTTC
CASSRDFGETQYF
>TRBJ1-6|TRBV6-1|TRBD1|.
TGTGCCAGCAGTGCTGGGACAGGGACCTATAATTCACCCCTCCACTTT
CASSAGTGTYNSPLHF
>TRBJ2-5|TRBV7-3|.|once
TGTGCCAGCAGCTTAAATGGGGGCGAAGAGACCCAGTACTTC
CASSLNGGEETQYF